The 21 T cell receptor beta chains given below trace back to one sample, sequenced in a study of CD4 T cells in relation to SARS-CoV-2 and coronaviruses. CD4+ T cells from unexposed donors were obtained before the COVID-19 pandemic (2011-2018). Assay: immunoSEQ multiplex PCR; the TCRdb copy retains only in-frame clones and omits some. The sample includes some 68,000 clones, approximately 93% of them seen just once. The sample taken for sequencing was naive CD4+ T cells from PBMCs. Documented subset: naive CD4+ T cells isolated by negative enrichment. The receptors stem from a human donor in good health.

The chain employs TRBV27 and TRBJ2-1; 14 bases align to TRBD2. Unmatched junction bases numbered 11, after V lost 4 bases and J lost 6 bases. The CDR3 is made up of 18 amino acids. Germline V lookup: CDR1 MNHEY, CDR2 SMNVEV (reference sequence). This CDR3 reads CASSSRLAGGGSPNEQFF. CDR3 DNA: TGTGCCAGCAGTTCCCGACTAGCGGGAGGGGGTTCCCCCAATGAGCAGTTCTTC.

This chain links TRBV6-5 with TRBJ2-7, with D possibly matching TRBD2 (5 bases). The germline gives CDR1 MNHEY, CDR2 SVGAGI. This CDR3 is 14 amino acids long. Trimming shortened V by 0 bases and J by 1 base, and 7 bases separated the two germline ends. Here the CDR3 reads CASSYSSGSYEQYF. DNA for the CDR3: TGTGCCAGCAGTTACTCGAGCGGTTCCTACGAGCAGTACTTC.

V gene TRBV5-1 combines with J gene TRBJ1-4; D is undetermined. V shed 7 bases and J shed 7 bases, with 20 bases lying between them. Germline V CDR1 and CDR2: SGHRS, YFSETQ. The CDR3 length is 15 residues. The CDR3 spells CASAPEGGFGEKLFF. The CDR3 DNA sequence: TGCGCCAGCGCCCCGGAGGGAGGTTTTGGTGAAAAACTGTTTTTT. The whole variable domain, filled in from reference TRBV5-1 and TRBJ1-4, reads KAGVTQTPRYLIKTRGQQVTLSCSPISGHRSVSWYQQTPGQGLQFLFEYFSETQRNKGNFPGRFSGRQFSNSRSEMNVSTLELGDSALYLCASAPEGGFGEKLFFGSGTQLSVL.

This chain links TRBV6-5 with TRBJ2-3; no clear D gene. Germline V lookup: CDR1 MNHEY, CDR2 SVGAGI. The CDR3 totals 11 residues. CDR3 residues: CAGSNTDTQYF. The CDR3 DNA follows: TGTGCGGGGTCCAACACAGATACGCAGTATTTT.

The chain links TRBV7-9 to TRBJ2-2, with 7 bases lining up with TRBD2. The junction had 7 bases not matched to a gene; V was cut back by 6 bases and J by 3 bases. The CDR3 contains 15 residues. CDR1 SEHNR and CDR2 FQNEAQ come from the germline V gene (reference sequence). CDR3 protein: CASSLGGYDTGELFF. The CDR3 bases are TGTGCCAGCAGTCTGGGGGGGTACGACACCGGGGAGCTGTTTTTT.

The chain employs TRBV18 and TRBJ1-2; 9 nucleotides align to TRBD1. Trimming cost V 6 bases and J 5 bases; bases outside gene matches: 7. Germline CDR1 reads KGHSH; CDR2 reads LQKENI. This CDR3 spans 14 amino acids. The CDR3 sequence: CASSSQGAGYGYTF. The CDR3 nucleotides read TGTGCCAGCTCGTCACAGGGGGCAGGGTATGGCTACACCTTC.

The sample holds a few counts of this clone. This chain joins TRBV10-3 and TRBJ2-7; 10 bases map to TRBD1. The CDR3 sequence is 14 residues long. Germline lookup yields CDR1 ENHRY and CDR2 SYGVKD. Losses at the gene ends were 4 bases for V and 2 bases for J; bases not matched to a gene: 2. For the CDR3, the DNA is TGTGCCATCAGTGCCGGGACAGGGGCCTACGAGCAGTACTTC. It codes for CAISAGTGAYEQYF.

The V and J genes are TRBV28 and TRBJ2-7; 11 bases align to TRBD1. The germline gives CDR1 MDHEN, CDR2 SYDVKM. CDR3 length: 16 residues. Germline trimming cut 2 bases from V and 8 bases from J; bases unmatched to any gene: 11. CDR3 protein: CASSLRSGTGGEKQYF. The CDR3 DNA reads TGTGCCAGCAGTTTACGTTCCGGGACAGGGGGAGAAAAGCAGTACTTC. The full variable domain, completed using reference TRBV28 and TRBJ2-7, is DVKVTQSSRYLVKRTGEKVFLECVQDMDHENMFWYRQDPGLGLRLIYFSYDVKMKEKGDIPEGYSVSREKKERFSLILESASTNQTSMYLCASSLRSGTGGEKQYFGPGTRLTVT.

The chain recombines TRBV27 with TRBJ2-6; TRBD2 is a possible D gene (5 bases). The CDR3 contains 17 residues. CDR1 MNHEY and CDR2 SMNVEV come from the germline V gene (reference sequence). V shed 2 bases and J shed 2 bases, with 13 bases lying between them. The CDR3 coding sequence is TGTGCCAGCAGTTTAAATGGAGGCTCCGCTGGGGCCAACGTCCTGACTTTC. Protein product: CASSLNGGSAGANVLTF. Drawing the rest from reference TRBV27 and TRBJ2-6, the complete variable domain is EAQVTQNPRYLITVTGKKLTVTCSQNMNHEYMSWYRQDPGLGLRQIYYSMNVEVTDKGDVPEGYKVSRKEKRNFPLILESPSPNQTSLYFCASSLNGGSAGANVLTFGAGSRLTVL.

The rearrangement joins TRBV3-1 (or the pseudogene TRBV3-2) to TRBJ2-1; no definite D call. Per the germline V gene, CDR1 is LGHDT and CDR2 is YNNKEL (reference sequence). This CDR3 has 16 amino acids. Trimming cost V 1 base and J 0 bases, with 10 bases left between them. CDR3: CASSQGSRSSYNEQFF. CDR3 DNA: TGTGCCAGCAGCCAAGGGTCCAGGAGCTCCTACAATGAGCAGTTCTTC.

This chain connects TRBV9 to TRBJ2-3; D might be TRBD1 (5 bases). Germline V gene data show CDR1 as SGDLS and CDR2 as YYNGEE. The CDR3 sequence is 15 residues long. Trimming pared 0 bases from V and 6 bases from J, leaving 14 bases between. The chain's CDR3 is CASSVEAGHADTQYF. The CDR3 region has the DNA TGTGCCAGCAGCGTAGAGGCAGGGCACGCGGATACGCAGTATTTT.

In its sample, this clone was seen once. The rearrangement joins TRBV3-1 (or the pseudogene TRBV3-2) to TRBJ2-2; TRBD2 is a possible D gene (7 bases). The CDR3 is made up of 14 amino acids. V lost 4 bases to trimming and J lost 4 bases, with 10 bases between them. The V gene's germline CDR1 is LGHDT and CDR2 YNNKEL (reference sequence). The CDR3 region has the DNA TGTGCCAGCAGCCTGGGGGGGGCCACCGGGGAGCTGTTTTTT. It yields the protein CASSLGGATGELFF.

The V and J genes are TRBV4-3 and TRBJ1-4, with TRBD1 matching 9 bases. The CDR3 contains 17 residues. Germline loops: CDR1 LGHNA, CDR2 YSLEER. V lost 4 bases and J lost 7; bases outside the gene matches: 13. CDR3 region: CASSPDLGGQGVEKLFF. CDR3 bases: TGCGCCAGCAGCCCAGATTTAGGGGGACAGGGTGTTGAAAAACTGTTTTTT.

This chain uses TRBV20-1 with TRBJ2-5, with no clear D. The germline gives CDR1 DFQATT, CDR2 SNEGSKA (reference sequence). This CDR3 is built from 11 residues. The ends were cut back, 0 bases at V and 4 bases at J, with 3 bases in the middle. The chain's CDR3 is CSARELETQYF. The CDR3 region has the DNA TGCAGTGCTAGAGAACTAGAGACCCAGTACTTC.

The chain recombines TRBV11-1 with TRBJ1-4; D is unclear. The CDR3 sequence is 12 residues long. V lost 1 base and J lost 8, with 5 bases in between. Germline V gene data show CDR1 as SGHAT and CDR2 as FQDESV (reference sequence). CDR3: CASSLVAEKLFF. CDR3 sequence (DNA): TGTGCCAGCAGCTTAGTTGCGGAAAAACTGTTTTTT. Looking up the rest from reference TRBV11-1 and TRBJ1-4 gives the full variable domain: EAEVAQSPRYKITEKSQAVAFWCDPISGHATLYWYRQILGQGPELLVQFQDESVVDDSQLPKDRFSAERLKGVDSTLKIQPAELGDSAMYLCASSLVAEKLFFGSGTQLSVL.

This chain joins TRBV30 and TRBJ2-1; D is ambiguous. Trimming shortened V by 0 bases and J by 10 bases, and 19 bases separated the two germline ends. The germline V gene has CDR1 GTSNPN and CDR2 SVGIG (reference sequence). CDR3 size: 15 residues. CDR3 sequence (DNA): TGTGCCTGGAGTGTACGACTTAACGGCTTTTCGGAGCAGTTCTTC. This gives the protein CAWSVRLNGFSEQFF.

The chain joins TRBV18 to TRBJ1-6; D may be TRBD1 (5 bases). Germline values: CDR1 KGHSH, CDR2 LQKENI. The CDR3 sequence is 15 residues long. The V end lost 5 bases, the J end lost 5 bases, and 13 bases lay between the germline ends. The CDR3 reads CASSSRTRHNSPLHF. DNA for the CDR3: TGTGCCAGCTCATCTCGGACAAGACATAATTCACCCCTCCACTTT. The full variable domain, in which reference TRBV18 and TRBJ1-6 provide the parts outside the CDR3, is NAGVMQNPRHLVRRRGQEARLRCSPMKGHSHVYWYRQLPEEGLKFMVYLQKENIIDESGMPKERFSAEFPKEGPSILRIQQVVRGDSAAYFCASSSRTRHNSPLHFGNGTRLTVT.

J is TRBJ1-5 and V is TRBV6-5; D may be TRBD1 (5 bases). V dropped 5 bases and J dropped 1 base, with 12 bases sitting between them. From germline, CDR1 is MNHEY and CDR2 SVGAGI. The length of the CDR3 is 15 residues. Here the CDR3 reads CASSRAGLSNQPQHF. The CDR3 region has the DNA TGTGCCAGCAGTAGGGCAGGGCTGAGCAATCAGCCCCAGCATTTT.

The chain's CDR3 is CASSHNRATNEKLFF. Written as DNA, the CDR3 is TGTGCCAGCAGTCATAACAGGGCAACTAATGAAAAACTGTTTTTT. The J gene is TRBJ1-4, the V gene TRBV6-5, with D possibly being TRBD1 (6 bases). Germline-derived CDR1 and CDR2 are MNHEY and SVGAGI. The CDR3 spans 15 residues. Trimming cost V 5 bases and J 0 bases, with 10 bases left between them.

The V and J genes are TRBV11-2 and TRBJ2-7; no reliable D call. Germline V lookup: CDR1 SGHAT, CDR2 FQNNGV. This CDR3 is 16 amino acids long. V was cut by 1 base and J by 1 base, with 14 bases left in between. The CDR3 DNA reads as TGTGCCAGCAGCTTAGTGTTTTCTGGAATTTCCTACGAGCAGTACTTC. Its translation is CASSLVFSGISYEQYF.

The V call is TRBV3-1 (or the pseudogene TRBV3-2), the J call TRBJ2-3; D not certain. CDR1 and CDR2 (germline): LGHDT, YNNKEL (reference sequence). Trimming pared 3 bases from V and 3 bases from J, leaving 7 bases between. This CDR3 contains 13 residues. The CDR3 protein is CASSQRLTDTQYF. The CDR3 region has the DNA TGTGCCAGCAGCCAGAGACTGACAGATACGCAGTATTTT.